A selection of T cell receptor beta chains follows, all from one sample in a study of blood T cells in healthy people across ages. Using its own MiXCR run on the 5' RACE reads, TCRdb lists one record per CDR3 protein. Of 1.5 million to 2 million distinct CDR3 sequences in the sample, around 48% were seen once. What was sequenced was blood. These receptors were obtained from a woman in her thirties or forties in good health. CDR3s include the opening cysteine and the closing phenylalanine or tryptophan. D genes are given only for firm matches. Only some rows state a clone size, as once, few, many or a class for expanded clones.

abundance,v_gene,d_gene,j_gene,CDR3nt,CDR3aa
-,TRBV6-2/TRBV6-3,-,TRBJ2-6,TGTGCCAGCAGTTACATCATCGGGGGCGCTGGGGCCAACGTCCTGACTTTC,CASSYIIGGAGANVLTF
-,TRBV15,-,TRBJ1-5,TGTGCCACCAGCAGAGAAGGTGGAGAGCCCCAGCATTTT,CATSREGGEPQHF
-,TRBV7-9,-,TRBJ2-7,TGTGCCAGCAGCTCCGACAGGTCCATCTCCTACGAGCAGTACTTC,CASSSDRSISYEQYF
-,TRBV14,-,TRBJ1-6,TGTGCCAGCAGCCCTGTTGCTGGGGGTCCTTCACCCCTCCACTTT,CASSPVAGGPSPLHF
-,TRBV2,-,TRBJ2-4,TGTGCCAGCAGTGACCTTAGGGGGGCCAAAAACATTCAGTACTTC,CASSDLRGAKNIQYF
few,TRBV25-1,-,TRBJ2-7,TGTGCCAGCAGTGAAAGATTATTCGGCGGGACGACCTACGAGCAGTACTTC,CASSERLFGGTTYEQYF
-,TRBV7-8,TRBD2,TRBJ2-1,TGTGCCAGCAGCTTAGGGACTAGCGGGGGGCCCCAAGAGACCCAGTTCTTC,CASSLGTSGGPQETQFF
-,TRBV7-2,-,TRBJ2-3,TGTGCCAGCAGCTTACCAGAGGGGGCAGATACGCAGTATTTT,CASSLPEGADTQYF
-,TRBV20-1,TRBD1,TRBJ1-5,TGCAGTGCTATCACAGGGGGCGATCAGCCCCAGCATTTT,CSAITGGDQPQHF
-,TRBV4-2,-,TRBJ2-3,TGTGCCAGCAGCCTCCAGCCCCCACAGAACCCCACAGATACGCAGTATTTT,CASSLQPPQNPTDTQYF
-,TRBV28,-,TRBJ2-7,TGTGCCAGCAGTTTTTCGGCTACTTTTAATTACGAGCAGTACTTC,CASSFSATFNYEQYF
few,TRBV2,-,TRBJ2-3,TGTGCCAGCAGTAAGGACCCGGTTGGGAGCACAGATACGCAGTATTTT,CASSKDPVGSTDTQYF
-,TRBV27,-,TRBJ2-4,TGTGCCAGCAGTTTTTGGATCGGGGGGCAGGGCATTCAGTACTTC,CASSFWIGGQGIQYF
-,TRBV5-1,-,TRBJ2-5,TGCGCCAGCAAAGGGGCTCAGCAAGAGACCCAGTACTTC,CASKGAQQETQYF
-,TRBV7-8,-,TRBJ1-5,TGTGCCAGCAGCTTAGCCGGAGGCAGCCGAAATCAGCCCCAGCATTTT,CASSLAGGSRNQPQHF
-,TRBV12-5,TRBD2,TRBJ2-3,TGTGCTAGTGGTTTGGGACTAGCGGCTGGCACAGATACGCAGTATTTT,CASGLGLAAGTDTQYF
many,TRBV29-1,-,TRBJ2-1,TGCAGCGTAGCTGACAATGAGCAGTTCTTC,CSVADNEQFF
once,TRBV29-1,-,TRBJ2-7,TGCGGCGTTGAGGTTTCGACAGGAACCTACGAGCAGTACTTC,CGVEVSTGTYEQYF
-,TRBV28,-,TRBJ1-2,TGTGCCAGCAGTTTACTTATGGGGGGGAGCGACGGTGGCTACACCTTC,CASSLLMGGSDGGYTF
-,TRBV6-6,-,TRBJ2-2,TGTGCCAGCAGGGATGTCGGACATAACACCGGGGAGCTGTTTTTT,CASRDVGHNTGELFF
few,TRBV3-1,-,TRBJ1-2,TGTGCCAGCAGCCATACCGGGCCCTTTCGGCTCGTCACCTTT,CASSHTGPFRLVTF
-,TRBV5-1,-,TRBJ2-5,TGCGCCAGCAGCCGGGGCGCGCAGGGGAACCCACGAGAGACCCAGTACTTC,CASSRGAQGNPRETQYF
-,TRBV9,-,TRBJ1-2,TGTGCCAGCAGCGCCGAGGACGGTGGCTACACCTTC,CASSAEDGGYTF
-,TRBV6-2/TRBV6-3,TRBD2,TRBJ2-1,TGTGCCAGCAGTTCCTGGCTAGCGGGGGCCCAAGGCTATGAGCAGTTCTTC,CASSSWLAGAQGYEQFF
-,TRBV4-1,-,TRBJ2-3,TGCGCCAGCAGCCGCGTCGCGGCAGATACGCAGTATTTT,CASSRVAADTQYF
-,TRBV6-6,TRBD1,TRBJ2-1,TGTGCCAGCAGCCACGGGCAGGGGGACAATGAGCAGTTCTTC,CASSHGQGDNEQFF